This TCR beta chain was captured by sequencing in a study of T cell changes during pregnancy in multiple sclerosis (dated by TCRdb to between 2019 and 2020). Regarding the study in general: In women with multiple sclerosis, the researchers looked at how the T cell repertoire shifted as pregnancy progressed.

Libraries were constructed by the immunoSEQ multiplex PCR assay. TCRdb carries this immuneACCESS record with in-frame sequences only. Its versions omit some clonotypes, under half of them owing to an unresolved V gene in the studies checked, with the rest unexplained. In this sample the table shows roughly 40,000 clones, 75% to 95% of which occur a single time. The ten largest account for about 0.45% of the sample. Unmatched junction bases come to 7, with V trimmed by 1 base and J by 5 bases. Spanning cysteine to phenylalanine, the CDR3 consists of 16 amino acids. Only the CDR3 part of the read is kept: 48 bases, read in frame from the first base. The germline V gene encodes CDR1 SGHTA and CDR2 FQGNSA. This clone is assessed as medium-sized (0.01 to 0.1%). Its antigen remains unidentified. No qualities accompany the bases; no much larger clone lies one base away.

Sample: CD4+ T cells from peripheral blood mononuclear cells, taken in the third trimester of pregnancy. The sequence came from a female donor with multiple sclerosis, enrolled in a pregnancy study. Recombination joined TRBV7-2 with TRBJ2-2, with 7 bases aligning to TRBD1. The base sequence is TGTGCCAGCAGCTTAGACAGGGGATCTAGGACCGGGGAGCTGTTTTTT. Its protein product is CASSLDRGSRTGELFF.